The clone carrying this T cell receptor (beta chain) has just one count. The data were taken from a study of blood T cell repertoires in COVID-19. Study details: There were acute and convalescent COVID-19 samples, and they came from the United States, Italy and Spain.

Seattle researchers signed up patients amid active infection and tracked them longitudinally. V was trimmed by 0 bases and J by 7 bases, leaving 15 bases between them. The CDR3 totals 15 residues. CDR1 and CDR2 (germline): MNHEY, SVGAGI. Sequenced by immunoSEQ multiplex PCR; TCRdb stores in-frame clones only, minus some. Of about 500,000 clones listed, roughly nine tenths were seen once; the top ten hold 0.75% to 0.9%. This sequence was found in a man aged 18 to 30 with COVID-19, enrolled during active disease. The rearrangement uses TRBV6-5 and TRBJ2-5; D uncertain. Sequencing used peripheral blood. In nucleotides, the CDR3 is TGTGCCAGCAGTTACTCGGGCACCACATTGGGGACCCAGTACTTC. Translation: CASSYSGTTLGTQYF.